Listed below are T cell receptor beta chains from one sample, sequenced in a study of cytomegalovirus exposure and HLA in healthy donors. Profiled with immunoSEQ multiplex PCR; TCRdb holds only in-frame clones, not every one. Altogether under 200,000 clones are present, 77% being singletons, with the ten largest covering about 2.9%. The specimen sequenced was PBMCs. The receptors originated from a female donor in good health and CMV-seronegative. The CDR3 runs from the conserved cysteine through the conserved F or W. The D gene is left open where the match is weak. Part of the rows lack a size; the others show once, few, many or a class for expanded clones.

TRBJ2-7 | NA | TRBV18 | TRBD2 | CASSLLAGEGYEQYF | TGTGCCAGCTCACTACTAGCGGGAGAAGGCTACGAGCAGTACTTC
TRBJ1-5 | NA | TRBV10-3 | TRBD1 | CAISESGRGPDQPQHF | TGTGCCATCAGTGAGTCGGGCAGGGGGCCCGATCAGCCCCAGCATTTT
TRBJ2-7 | NA | TRBV28 | NA | CASSLSPVEQYF | TGTGCCAGCAGTTTAAGCCCGGTTGAGCAGTACTTC
TRBJ2-7 | NA | TRBV30 | TRBD2 | CAWSYQSGGAYEQYF | TGTGCCTGGAGTTATCAAAGCGGGGGGGCCTACGAGCAGTACTTC
TRBJ1-5 | NA | TRBV27 | NA | CASSLSTAGANQPQHF | TGTGCCAGCAGTTTATCGACGGCAGGGGCTAATCAGCCCCAGCATTTT
TRBJ2-3 | NA | TRBV28 | NA | CASSSDTDTQYF | TGTGCCAGCAGTTCAGACACAGATACGCAGTATTTT
TRBJ1-1 | NA | TRBV1 | NA | CTSSQNRGRTEAFF | TGCACCAGCAGCCAGAACAGGGGACGCACTGAAGCTTTCTTT
TRBJ2-7 | NA | TRBV19 | TRBD1 | CASSQPPTGSSYEQYF | TGTGCCAGTAGCCAACCCCCGACAGGGAGCTCCTACGAGCAGTACTTC
TRBJ2-1 | NA | TRBV27 | TRBD2 | CASSLAGANEQFF | TGTGCCAGCAGTCTAGCGGGAGCGAATGAGCAGTTCTTC
TRBJ1-1 | NA | TRBV6-5 | NA | CASSYSTQGLTEAFF | TGTGCCAGCAGTTACTCGACTCAGGGTTTGACTGAAGCTTTCTTT
TRBJ1-4 | NA | TRBV7-2 | TRBD1 | CASSQQGGNEKLFF | TGTGCCAGCAGCCAACAGGGGGGGAATGAAAAACTGTTTTTT
TRBJ2-1 | NA | TRBV9 | TRBD1 | CASSGGTGDNEQFF | TGTGCCAGCAGCGGGGGGACAGGGGATAATGAGCAGTTCTTC
TRBJ2-7 | NA | TRBV9 | NA | CASGSRSYEQYF | TGTGCCAGCGGCTCCCGCTCCTACGAGCAGTACTTC
TRBJ1-3 | NA | TRBV2 | NA | CASRVGGATSGNTIYF | TGTGCCAGCAGAGTAGGGGGAGCAACCTCTGGAAACACCATATATTTT
TRBJ2-1 | NA | TRBV11-2 | TRBD2 | CASSLVASGLTYNEQFF | TGTGCCAGCAGCTTAGTGGCTAGCGGGCTTACCTACAATGAGCAGTTCTTC
TRBJ1-2 | few | TRBV7-2 | NA | CASSSQMTGLKGYTF | TGTGCCAGCAGCTCACAGATGACAGGCTTGAAGGGCTACACCTTC
TRBJ2-6 | NA | TRBV19 | TRBD2 | CASSIDAGAGANVLTF | TGTGCCAGTAGTATAGATGCGGGGGCTGGGGCCAACGTCCTGACTTTC
TRBJ2-1 | NA | TRBV6-1 | TRBD2 | CASTPSGIKNEQFF | TGTGCCAGCACCCCTAGCGGGATAAAGAACGAGCAGTTCTTC
TRBJ2-1 | few | TRBV11-2 | TRBD1 | CASSLGGTVYYNEQFF | TGTGCCAGCAGCTTAGGTGGGACAGTGTACTACAATGAGCAGTTCTTC
TRBJ1-2 | NA | TRBV28 | TRBD1 | CASVNGQAKYGYTF | TGTGCCAGCGTAAACGGACAGGCCAAGTATGGCTACACCTTC
TRBJ1-6 | once | TRBV7-3 | NA | CASSLTRRGANSPLHF | TGTGCCAGCAGCTTAACCCGACGGGGGGCTAATTCACCCCTCCACTTT
TRBJ1-4 | once | TRBV28 | NA | CASSSHSATNEKLFF | TGTGCCAGCAGTTCCCACAGTGCAACTAATGAAAAACTGTTTTTT
TRBJ1-3 | NA | TRBV6-7 | TRBD1 | CASRYGTGKVRRVENTIYF | TGTGCCAGCAGATACGGGACAGGGAAAGTAAGACGTGTAGAAAACACCATATATTTT
TRBJ1-6 | few | TRBV5-1 | TRBD1 | CASSLPGQGNSPLHF | TGCGCCAGCAGCTTGCCGGGACAGGGAAATTCACCCCTCCACTTT
TRBJ2-3 | few | TRBV4-1 | NA | CASSQQRVGTDTQYF | TGCGCCAGCAGCCAACAGCGGGTCGGCACAGATACGCAGTATTTT
TRBJ2-1 | NA | TRBV4-3 | TRBD2 | CASSLGGNSYNEQFF | TGCGCCAGCAGCCTGGGGGGGAATTCGTACAATGAGCAGTTCTTC
TRBJ2-5 | few | TRBV9 | TRBD2 | CASSVGGGGGGETQYF | TGTGCCAGCAGCGTAGGAGGCGGGGGGGGAGGGGAGACCCAGTACTTC
TRBJ2-5 | NA | TRBV19 | TRBD1 | CASSIEQGLAETQYF | TGTGCCAGTAGTATCGAACAGGGGCTAGCAGAGACCCAGTACTTC
TRBJ2-3 | NA | TRBV4-3 | TRBD2 | CASSQERLAGGADTQYF | TGCGCCAGCAGCCAAGAGAGACTAGCGGGGGGGGCAGATACGCAGTATTTT